This T cell receptor (beta chain) was sequenced for a study of patients and donors after allogeneic stem cell transplantation (TCRdb year 2020). There are 15 amino acids in the CDR3, from cysteine to phenylalanine inclusive. This entry keeps only the CDR3 DNA: 45 bases, framed from base 1. The germline V gene provides CDR1 MRHNA and CDR2 SNTAGT. V is pared back by 4 bases and J by 4 bases, with 14 bases lying between the germline termini. About this clonotype: Its antigen specificity is not known. No per-base quality is available; no much larger clone lies one base away.

Library preparation employed RT-PCR. The run used a NextSeq 550. Starting from the raw public reads, TCRdb applied fastp trimming at Q25, assembled clones with MiXCR and retained in-frame beta chains. Rows with a matching CDR3 protein are joined into one entry that keeps the most common DNA and genes. This sample gives 200,000 to 250,000 distinct CDR3 sequences in total; roughly 15% of them show up just once. The top ten hold approximately 10% of the sample. The sample comprised blood, either unsorted or a sorted T cell fraction (not recorded which). This sequence was found in a human donor who was either an allogeneic HSCT recipient or a stem cell or donor lymphocyte infusion donor (not recorded which). It is not recorded whose cells these are; they may come from a transplant donor. This chain is built from TRBV6-4 and TRBJ1-5; TRBD1 might be the D gene, on 6 matching bases. CDR3 loop: CASSGRGGRNQPQHF. The nucleotide sequence reads TGTGCCAGCAGTGGCCGAGGGGGGAGGAATCAGCCCCAGCATTTT.